Given below is one T cell receptor beta chain in context. Its antigen remains unidentified. The junction had 4 bases not matched to a gene; V was cut back by 2 bases and J by 2 bases. CDR1 is MNHEY, CDR2 SVGAGI, per germline. The CDR3 consists of 16 residues. This sample stems from a study of Ad26.COV2.S vaccination and SARS-CoV-2 variants. Across the study: It was the COV1001 Ad26.COV2.S trial arm that included the donor. General study points: Reportedly, after vaccination the spike-specific CD8+ and CD4+ T cell responses displayed substantial breadth.

Described treatment: around 19 received Ad26.COV2.S at low or high dose, single or two shots; about five received placebo; per-sample allocation not given. Samples were taken on day 63 after the first vaccine or placebo injection. Boston hosted the donor, who was an adult aged 18-55 years. The vaccine antigen was prefusion-stabilized Wuhan SARS-CoV-2 spike. Generated by immunoSEQ multiplex PCR, the TCRdb table keeps only in-frame clones and is missing some. The profile covers some 320,000 clones, with around 81% appearing a single time and 2% to 2.5% taken by the ten largest. The specimen was peripheral blood, collected in a trial of Ad26.COV2.S vaccine versus placebo. This sequence was found in a person between 18 and 65 years old who received the Ad26.COV2.S COVID-19 vaccine or a placebo. The chain has TRBV6-5 and TRBJ1-3; the match to TRBD1 covers 9 bases. CDR3 loop: CASSYLGQGTGNTIYF. The DNA for the CDR3 is TGTGCCAGCAGTTACCTGGGACAGGGAACTGGAAACACCATATATTTT.